These 31 T cell receptor beta chains originate from one sample sequenced in a study of blood T cell repertoires in COVID-19. Assay used: immunoSEQ multiplex PCR; TCRdb lists only in-frame clones, some missing. The table has under 35,000 clones, over 75% seen once. The specimen was peripheral blood. The receptors were sampled from a human donor in a cohort sampled during active COVID-19.

The V and J genes are TRBV29-1 and TRBJ2-7; TRBD2 aligns across 12 bases. Trimming took 1 base from V and 0 from J; bases not matched to a gene: 4. Germline V gene sequence: CDR1 SQVTM, CDR2 ANQGSEA. This CDR3 comprises 16 residues. The DNA of the CDR3 is TGCAGCGTTGAAGGATTGACTAGCGGGGGCTCCTACGAGCAGTACTTC. Amino acids: CSVEGLTSGGSYEQYF.

This chain uses TRBV5-1 with TRBJ2-7; 8 nucleotides line up with TRBD1. CDR3 length equals 17 residues. Germline assignment: CDR1 SGHRS and CDR2 YFSETQ. V was clipped by 0 bases and J by 6 bases; unmatched bases: 14. This CDR3 is CASSLAASGGGTGEQYF. CDR3 in DNA: TGCGCCAGCAGCTTGGCGGCATCAGGGGGCGGTACCGGCGAGCAGTACTTC. Looking up the rest from reference TRBV5-1 and TRBJ2-7 gives the full variable domain: KAGVTQTPRYLIKTRGQQVTLSCSPISGHRSVSWYQQTPGQGLQFLFEYFSETQRNKGNFPGRFSGRQFSNSRSEMNVSTLELGDSALYLCASSLAASGGGTGEQYFGPGTRLTVT.

The chain joins TRBV27 to TRBJ2-5; 8 nucleotides line up with TRBD1. This CDR3 spans 15 amino acids. Germline values: CDR1 MNHEY, CDR2 SMNVEV (reference sequence). With V trimmed by 6 bases and J by 6 bases, 12 bases remained unmatched. CDR3 residues: CASRTASDRVKTQYF. The CDR3 DNA is TGTGCCAGCAGGACCGCTTCGGACAGGGTAAAGACCCAGTACTTC.

This chain links TRBV2 with TRBJ1-2; TRBD1 matches at 7 bases. The germline gives CDR1 SNHLY, CDR2 FYNNEI. This CDR3 is built from 14 residues. The J segment lost 2 bases and the V segment lost 9 bases, leaving 9 bases of the junction unmatched. CDR3 in DNA: TGTGCCAGTTTGGACAGGCTCAGAAACTATGGCTACACCTTC. This gives the protein CASLDRLRNYGYTF.

The chain recombines TRBV3-1 (or the pseudogene TRBV3-2) with TRBJ1-4, with D maybe TRBD1 (5 bases). Germline V gives CDR1 LGHDT, CDR2 YNNKEL (reference sequence). Deletions cut 0 bases from V and 7 bases from J, with 12 bases between. The CDR3 spans 15 residues. The CDR3 sequence is CASSQDWGGLEKLFF. The CDR3, as DNA: TGTGCCAGCAGCCAAGATTGGGGGGGTCTTGAAAAACTGTTTTTT.

This chain connects TRBV28 to TRBJ2-2; 7 nucleotides agree with TRBD2. Germline V CDR1 and CDR2: MDHEN, SYDVKM. The CDR3 is made up of 15 amino acids. V lost 2 bases to trimming and J lost 6 bases; unmatched junction nucleotides: 6. The CDR3 nucleotides read TGTGCCAGCAGTTTAACCCAGGGAGGGGCCGGGGAGCTGTTTTTT. Its protein product is CASSLTQGGAGELFF.

A single count supports this clone. V and J are TRBV6-6 and TRBJ1-2, with a tentative D call TRBD1 (5 bases). Trimming took off 5 bases at V and 8 bases at J, with 15 bases between the two ends. CDR3 length equals 13 residues. The germline gives CDR1 MNHNY, CDR2 SVGAGI (reference sequence). The chain's CDR3 is CASSLLQDGGYTF. The CDR3 nucleotides are TGTGCCAGCAGTCTTCTACAGGATGGAGGCTACACCTTC.

The chain links TRBV18 to TRBJ2-5; no firm D call. The CDR3 spans 12 residues. CDR1 is KGHSH, CDR2 LQKENI, per germline. V shed 2 bases and J shed 3 bases, with 4 bases lying between them. CDR3 coding DNA: TGTGCCAGCTCACCAATAGAAGAGACCCAGTACTTC. The encoded protein is CASSPIEETQYF.

The chain carries TRBV6-5 and TRBJ1-2, with D perhaps matching TRBD1 (6 bases). This CDR3 has 13 amino acids. V was pared by 2 bases and J by 3 bases, with 7 bases between. Germline-derived CDR1 and CDR2 are MNHEY and SVGAGI. This CDR3 is CASSYGGDYGYTF. The CDR3 bases are TGTGCCAGCAGTTACGGGGGCGACTATGGCTACACCTTC.

This clone was observed once. V gene TRBV6-1 combines with J gene TRBJ2-7, with D maybe TRBD2 (5 bases). Germline V lookup: CDR1 MNHNS, CDR2 SASEGT. V was shortened by 0 bases and J by 0 bases, with 15 bases between the two germline ends. The CDR3 has 17 residues. The CDR3 DNA is TGTGCCAGCAGTGAAGCCGCAGGACTGCAACCCTCCTACGAGCAGTACTTC. As protein: CASSEAAGLQPSYEQYF.

The CDR3 loop is CASSTLGQSTDTQYF. The CDR3 DNA sequence: TGTGCCAGCAGTACCCTCGGACAGTCCACAGATACGCAGTATTTT. The genes are TRBV6-4 and TRBJ2-3; maybe TRBD1 (6 bases). The V end was cut by 5 bases, the J end by 2 bases, with 14 bases between. The CDR3 has 15 amino acids. Germline V gene sequence: CDR1 MRHNA, CDR2 SNTAGT.

The chain is built from TRBV2 and TRBJ1-1; TRBD1 agrees at 8 bases. Trimming at V came to 1 base and at J to 1 base, leaving 5 bases not matched to a gene. Germline-derived CDR1 and CDR2 are SNHLY and FYNNEI. The CDR3 consists of 16 residues. The CDR3 coding sequence is TGTGCCAGCAGTGAAGTGGGCAGGGGGCCGAACACTGAAGCTTTCTTT. Translation gives CASSEVGRGPNTEAFF.

The genes are TRBV6-5 and TRBJ1-5; tentatively, D is TRBD1 (5 bases). The germline V gene has CDR1 MNHEY and CDR2 SVGAGI. V shed 4 bases and J shed 0 bases, with 10 bases lying between them. CDR3 length equals 15 residues. The CDR3 bases are TGTGCCAGCAGTTCCGACAGATATAGCAATCAGCCCCAGCATTTT. Translation gives CASSSDRYSNQPQHF.

The chain joins TRBV7-3 to TRBJ2-3; 9 bases are shared with TRBD1. Unmatched junction bases numbered 10, after V lost 7 bases and J lost 5 bases. The V gene's germline CDR1 is SGHTA and CDR2 FQGTGA. The CDR3 length is 15 residues. CDR3 nucleotide sequence: TGTGCCAGCAAAATCGGACAGGGGTATGGAGATACGCAGTATTTT. The encoded protein is CASKIGQGYGDTQYF. Complete variable domain (other parts from reference TRBV7-3 and TRBJ2-3): GAGVSQTPSNKVTEKGKYVELRCDPISGHTALYWYRQSLGQGPEFLIYFQGTGAADDSGLPNDRFFAVRPEGSVSTLKIQRTERGDSAVYLCASKIGQGYGDTQYFGPGTRLTVL.

The chain combines TRBV7-2 with TRBJ2-1; 9 bases map to TRBD1. J gave up 1 base and V 4 bases, and 5 bases lay outside the gene matches. Looked up from germline, CDR1 is SGHTA and CDR2 is FQGNSA. The CDR3 sequence is 16 residues long. The CDR3: CASSSGTGLSYNEQFF. The CDR3, as DNA: TGTGCCAGCAGCTCCGGGACAGGGCTGTCCTACAATGAGCAGTTCTTC.

This chain joins TRBV7-8 and TRBJ2-2, with D perhaps TRBD2 (7 bases). The germline V gene has CDR1 SGHVS and CDR2 FQNEAQ. Trimming cost V 8 bases and J 1 base, with 11 bases left between them. This CDR3 is built from 14 residues. CDR3: CASGGAGNTGELFF. Here the CDR3 DNA reads TGTGCCAGCGGGGGGGCCGGGAACACCGGGGAGCTGTTTTTT.

This chain joins TRBV6-6 and TRBJ1-1; D call uncertain. The V end lost 2 bases, the J end lost 5 bases, and 12 bases lay between the germline ends. CDR3 size: 14 residues. Germline CDR1 and CDR2: MNHNY and SVGAGI (reference sequence). The CDR3 region is CASSYLASATEAFF. The DNA of the CDR3 is TGTGCCAGCAGTTACCTCGCCAGTGCAACTGAAGCTTTCTTT.

This chain joins TRBV9 and TRBJ2-2; 11 nucleotides match TRBD2. V dropped 0 bases and J dropped 3; count of bases not matched to a gene: 4. The CDR3 spans 17 residues. Germline V CDR1 and CDR2: SGDLS, YYNGEE. CDR3 region: CASSVGLAGGYTGELFF. Here the CDR3 DNA reads TGTGCCAGCAGCGTAGGGCTAGCGGGGGGATACACCGGGGAGCTGTTTTTT.

This chain connects TRBV3-1 (or the pseudogene TRBV3-2) to TRBJ2-1; possible D gene TRBD2, 7 bases. CDR3 length equals 13 residues. The germline V gene has CDR1 LGHDT and CDR2 YNNKEL (reference sequence). Trimming pared 4 bases from V and 10 bases from J, leaving 14 bases between. The CDR3 loop reads CASSRGEGVEQFF. The CDR3 DNA sequence: TGTGCCAGCAGCCGCGGGGAGGGGGTCGAGCAGTTCTTC.

The CDR3, as DNA: TGTGCCAGCCAGCGAGAGGACATGAACACTGAAGCTTTCTTT. Its translation: CASQREDMNTEAFF. This chain joins TRBV6-6 and TRBJ1-1; weak D call: TRBD1 (5 bases). The CDR3 spans 14 residues. From germline, CDR1 is MNHNY and CDR2 SVGAGI (reference sequence). Between the trimmed V and J ends, which lost 8 bases and 0 bases, there was a span of 13 bases.

The chain's CDR3 is CASSERATNNEQFF. The CDR3 nucleotides read TGCGCCAGCAGCGAAAGAGCAACGAACAATGAGCAGTTCTTC. The chain is built from TRBV4-1 and TRBJ2-1; D not resolved. This CDR3 is built from 14 residues. Trimming stripped 5 bases from V and 5 bases from J, with 13 bases between. Germline CDR1 reads MGHRA; CDR2 reads YSYEKL.

This chain uses TRBV28 with TRBJ2-7; possible D gene TRBD1, 6 bases. Germline loops: CDR1 MDHEN, CDR2 SYDVKM. Trimming pared 2 bases from V and 5 bases from J, leaving 10 bases between. CDR3 length equals 13 residues. The CDR3: CASSLPGVNEQYF. The CDR3 coding sequence is TGTGCCAGCAGTTTACCAGGGGTGAACGAGCAGTACTTC.

This clone was counted a single time. The genes are TRBV5-1 and TRBJ2-2; 8 nucleotides align to TRBD1. Germline V lookup: CDR1 SGHRS, CDR2 YFSETQ. The length of the CDR3 is 16 residues. The V segment lost 2 bases and the J segment 9 bases; nucleotides outside the gene matches: 12. CDR3 residues: CASSFGLSGGLRELFF. Written as DNA, the CDR3 is TGCGCCAGCAGCTTCGGCTTGTCAGGGGGCTTGAGGGAGCTGTTTTTT.

The rearrangement uses TRBV28 and TRBJ2-1, with a weak D call TRBD1 (7 bases). V was pared by 3 bases and J by 5 bases, with 17 bases between. The CDR3 has 16 amino acids. From germline, CDR1 is MDHEN and CDR2 SYDVKM. This CDR3 reads CASSLPTRGVDNEQFF. Written as DNA, the CDR3 is TGTGCCAGCAGTTTGCCGACCAGGGGGGTGGACAATGAGCAGTTCTTC. Variable domain in full (rest from reference TRBV28 and TRBJ2-1): DVKVTQSSRYLVKRTGEKVFLECVQDMDHENMFWYRQDPGLGLRLIYFSYDVKMKEKGDIPEGYSVSREKKERFSLILESASTNQTSMYLCASSLPTRGVDNEQFFGPGTRLTVL.

The CDR3 reads CASSRSGGYEKLFF. CDR3 bases: TGTGCCAGCAGCCGTTCGGGGGGTTATGAAAAACTGTTTTTT. The chain links TRBV7-8 to TRBJ1-4, with a tentative D call TRBD1 (5 bases). The germline CDR1 and CDR2 sequences are SGHVS and FQNEAQ. V dropped 5 bases and J dropped 6 bases, with 13 bases sitting between them. The CDR3 has 14 residues.

The chain joins TRBV7-6 to TRBJ1-1; tentatively, D is TRBD1 (6 bases). The CDR3 totals 13 residues. Per the germline V gene, CDR1 is SGHVS and CDR2 is FNYEAQ. V was pared by 5 bases and J by 4 bases, with 11 bases between. The CDR3 loop reads CASSTGRGTEAFF. The CDR3 DNA is TGTGCCAGCAGCACAGGGAGAGGCACTGAAGCTTTCTTT.

The J gene is TRBJ1-2, the V gene TRBV28; possibly TRBD1 for D (5 bases). The CDR3 is made up of 13 amino acids. Germline-derived CDR1 and CDR2 are MDHEN and SYDVKM. Trimming took 2 bases from V and 7 from J, leaving 11 bases between them. The DNA for the CDR3 is TGTGCCAGCAGTTTACAGGGATCTGGTGGCTACACCTTC. Protein product: CASSLQGSGGYTF.

V is TRBV10-2 and J is TRBJ2-7; D unresolved. The CDR3 extends over 16 amino acids. Germline CDR1 reads WSHSY; CDR2 reads SAAADI. With 3 bases removed from V and 0 bases from J, the gap between germline ends came to 15 bases. Written as DNA, the CDR3 is TGCGCCAGCAGTGATGGAGACCGAGCACCCTCCTACGAGCAGTACTTC. Translating gives CASSDGDRAPSYEQYF.

The chain recombines TRBV7-3 with TRBJ2-5; 8 positions match TRBD2. Germline values: CDR1 SGHTA, CDR2 FQGTGA. Germline trimming cut 5 bases from V and 0 bases from J; bases unmatched to any gene: 5. The CDR3 is 15 residues long. The CDR3 DNA reads as TGTGCCAGCAGCCAAGGGCGGGGGGACCAAGAGACCCAGTACTTC. Encoded protein: CASSQGRGDQETQYF.

In this sample, this clone turned up once. The chain has TRBV28 and TRBJ1-5, with 10 bases that match TRBD1. Germline values: CDR1 MDHEN, CDR2 SYDVKM. The junction had 6 bases not matched to a gene; V was cut back by 0 bases and J by 7 bases. The CDR3 is made up of 16 amino acids. This CDR3 is CASSLWGLGQGQPQHF. The CDR3 DNA follows: TGTGCCAGCAGTTTATGGGGGCTGGGACAGGGGCAGCCCCAGCATTTT.

The CDR3 coding sequence is TGTGCCAGCAGCCATACCGGGACTAGCGGGGGCCGGGGCTCCTACGAGCAGTACTTC. Protein product: CASSHTGTSGGRGSYEQYF. The chain employs TRBV4-2 and TRBJ2-7; 14 bases are a match to TRBD2. CDR1 LGHNA and CDR2 YNFKEQ come from the germline V gene. The J segment lost 0 bases and the V segment lost 3 bases, leaving 10 bases of the junction unmatched. The CDR3 extends over 19 amino acids.